This TCR beta chain was recovered during a study of shared clonotypes between healthy human individuals. Notes on the study in general: Limited genetic and exposure-history diversity came from having few donors.

All donors qualified as healthy HIV-negative adults and had experienced no recent acute infections or vaccinations. The authors divided CD4+ cells into CD45RA+ naive and CD45RA-negative memory subsets. Worth noting for this clone: Its antigen is not identified.

Germline V CDR1 and CDR2: SGHTA, FQGNSA. This CDR3 region has 13 residues. The V and J ends lost 5 bases and 8 bases respectively, with 12 bases between them. Some clones are missing from TCRdb's copy, which holds only in-frame ones; the method was immunoSEQ multiplex PCR. Of over a million clones in the sample, over 95% are singletons; the top ten hold roughly 1.2%. This chain joins TRBV7-2 and TRBJ1-4; no definite D call. The sequencing input was naive CD4+ T cells sorted from blood. As for subset: CD45RA+ positively selected. The receptor was derived from a man under 40 in good health. CDR3 residues: CASSRPDGEKLFF. As DNA, the CDR3 is TGTGCCAGCAGCCGACCCGACGGCGAAAAACTGTTTTTT.